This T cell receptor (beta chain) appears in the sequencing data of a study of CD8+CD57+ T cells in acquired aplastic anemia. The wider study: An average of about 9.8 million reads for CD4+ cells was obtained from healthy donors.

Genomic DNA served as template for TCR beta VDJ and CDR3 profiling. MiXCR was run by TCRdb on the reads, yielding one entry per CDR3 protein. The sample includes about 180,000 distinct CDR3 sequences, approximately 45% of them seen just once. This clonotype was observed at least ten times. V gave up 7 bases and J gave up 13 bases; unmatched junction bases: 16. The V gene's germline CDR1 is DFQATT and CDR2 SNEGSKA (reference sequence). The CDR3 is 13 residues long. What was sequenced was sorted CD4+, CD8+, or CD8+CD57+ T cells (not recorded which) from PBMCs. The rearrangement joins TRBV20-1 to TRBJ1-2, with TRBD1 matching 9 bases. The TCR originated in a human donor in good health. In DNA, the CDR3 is TGCAGTGGGGTCTGGACAGGGGCCCCGTTACCCACCTTC. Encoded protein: CSGVWTGAPLPTF.